This TCR beta chain appears in the sequencing data of a study of shared clonotypes between healthy human individuals. Background on the study: Three CD4 naive, three CD4 memory, two CD8 naive and one CD8 memory plate were used per donor.

Germline CDR1 SGDLS, CDR2 YYNGEE. This CDR3 contains 17 residues. The germline V and J ends were trimmed by 3 bases and 1 base, with 17 bases remaining between them. The data were produced by immunoSEQ multiplex PCR, yet TCRdb's version contains in-frame clones alone and is incomplete. Among roughly 110,000 clones listed, roughly 70% were seen once. The receptor comes from a woman in her 30s in good health. The rearrangement joins TRBV9 to TRBJ2-1; tentatively, D is TRBD2 (6 bases). Sample: memory CD8+ T cells sorted from blood. As for subset: CD45RO+ cells pooled with CCR7-negative TemRA cells. Here the CDR3 reads CASSASAGLGSYNEQFF. CDR3 DNA: TGTGCCAGCAGCGCATCCGCGGGATTGGGATCCTACAATGAGCAGTTCTTC.